The sequence of this T cell receptor (beta chain) was determined in a study of OX40 agonist ivuxolimab in advanced cancers. Turning to the overall study: Ivuxolimab was a fully human IgG2 agonistic monoclonal antibody targeting the costimulatory receptor OX40 (CD134). Peripheral TCRbeta sequencing aimed to test whether ivuxolimab altered TCR sequence diversity and caused clonal T-cell expansion. Intravenous ivuxolimab was administered to patients every 2 weeks at six dose levels: 0.01, 0.1, 0.3, 1.5, 3 and 10 mg/kg. Prior anti-PD-1, anti-PD-L1 or anti-CTLA-4 therapy was permitted, and 40% to 50% of dose-escalation patients had received checkpoint inhibitors. Of the roughly 53 patients in dose escalation, about 19 had hepatocellular carcinoma, some 15 had melanoma, 9 had renal cell carcinoma and 9 had head and neck cancer. In the dose-escalation cohort, 82.7% of patients were male, and the mean age was approximately 60 years, with a range of 23 to 79. Partial responses were achieved by three dose-escalation patients, of whom one had hepatocellular carcinoma and two had cutaneous melanoma. The monotherapy dose-escalation portion (N of about 50 patients) of the phase I ivuxolimab trial is reported in the paper.

Genomic DNA was extracted from sorted cells for sequencing of the TCRbeta CDR3 region. The immunoSEQ Assay was used for sequencing of TCRbeta CDR3 regions. TCRdb provides this immuneACCESS table in a form limited to in-frame rearrangements. Some clones are lacking; in checked studies, under half of them reflect an unresolved V gene, and why the rest are absent is not known. This sample is represented by more than 80,000 clones; 90% of them were singletons. The ten largest account for 0.4% to 0.6% of the sample. V is pared back by 8 bases and J by 5 bases, with 10 bases lying between the germline termini. Reading from cysteine to phenylalanine, the CDR3 counts 13 amino acids. Only the CDR3 region is kept as DNA, spanning 39 bases read in frame from base 1. As encoded in the germline V gene, CDR1 is MNHEY while CDR2 is SVGAGI. As for this clone: It has no known antigen specificity. Base quality data are lacking; no much larger clone is found one base away.

The trial excluded patients who had a history of autoimmune disease or were on systemic immunosuppression. In every dose cohort, peripheral blood was drawn for TCR sequencing at baseline, cycle 4 day 1, and cycle 7 day 1. The samples were taken from a phase I, first-in-human, multicenter, open-label dose-escalation trial of ivuxolimab. Adults with locally advanced or metastatic head and neck squamous cell, hepatocellular, melanoma or renal cell carcinoma were enrolled in the trial. Before TCR sequencing, CD4+ T cells and CD8+ T cells from peripheral blood were sorted into separate populations. Broad study findings and their caveats: Low levels of normalized T-cell clonal expansion were also seen in some nonresponding patients. After ivuxolimab, CD8+ T cells had more expanded clones than CD4+ T cells on average. In the 0.1-3.0 mg/kg groups, partial responders were among the patients with the lowest normalized peripheral clonal expansion, particularly in CD8+ T cells. Which antigens the clonally expanded peripheral T cells were specific for was not determined. At doses of 0.1 to 3.0 mg/kg, clonal expansion of both CD4+ and CD8+ blood T cells was observed from baseline to week 6.

This receptor chain uses TRBV6-5 and TRBJ1-6, with TRBD1 as a weak D call on 5 bases. Sequenced here: CD4+ or CD8+ T cells sorted from blood, sampled in a trial of the OX40 agonist ivuxolimab. The receptor comes from an adult with an advanced solid tumor such as melanoma, head and neck, liver or kidney cancer. CDR3 region: CASLAGNNSPLHF. The DNA sequence is TGTGCCAGCCTGGCAGGGAATAATTCACCCCTCCACTTT.